The present entry profiles one TCR beta chain with its context. Sequencing was performed with immunoSEQ multiplex PCR; in TCRdb, only in-frame clones are kept and a portion is missing. The data contain around 450,000 clones, about four fifths of them singletons. The source of the sample is a study of shared clonotypes between healthy human individuals. Trimming removed 4 bases at V and 8 bases at J, with 11 bases between. The CDR3 consists of 12 residues. Germline loops: CDR1 MDHEN, CDR2 SYDVKM. V gene TRBV28 combines with J gene TRBJ1-2; D not resolved. The sequence came from a woman aged 35 to 49 in good health. Some clones in this sample may be carry-over from other donors' samples. The source material was PBMCs. In DNA form, the CDR3 reads TGTGCCAGCAGTTGGGTACCAAAGGGCTACACCTTC. Amino acid sequence: CASSWVPKGYTF.